These 3 T cell receptor beta chains came from one sample sequenced in a study of cytomegalovirus exposure and HLA in healthy donors. Primers included in the PCR were 60 Vbeta and 13 Jbeta primers. Some clones are missing from TCRdb's copy, which holds only in-frame ones; the method was immunoSEQ multiplex PCR. The table lists 80,000 to 95,000 clones, about 74% of them singletons. The sequencing input was PBMCs. Receptors originate from a woman aged 45-59 years in good health and CMV-seropositive.

The CDR3 nucleotides are TGTGCCAGTCAAATAACAGGACGATCACCTTCCGAGCAGTACTTC. Its translation: CASQITGRSPSEQYF. This chain connects TRBV19 to TRBJ2-7; the D gene is possibly TRBD1 (5 bases). The CDR3 is 15 residues long. Trimming left V 8 bases short and J 6 bases short, with 23 bases between. Germline V CDR1 and CDR2: LNHDA, SQIVND (reference sequence).

J is TRBJ2-7 and V is TRBV30; a weak D match, TRBD1 (6 bases). CDR1 and CDR2 from the germline V gene are GTSNPN and SVGIG (reference sequence). V was trimmed by 7 bases and J by 6 bases, leaving 19 bases between them. This CDR3 has 13 amino acids. The CDR3 bases are TGTGCCTTGGATGTAGGGGGTGCGGGCGAGCAGTACTTC. Its translation is CALDVGGAGEQYF. The full variable domain, completed using reference TRBV30 and TRBJ2-7, is SQTIHQWPATLVQPVGSPLSLECTVEGTSNPNLYWYRQAAGRGLQLLFYSVGIGQISSEVPQNLSASRPQDRQFILSSKKLLLSDSGFYLCALDVGGAGEQYFGPGTRLTVT.

J is TRBJ1-2 and V is TRBV4-1; D is ambiguous. The CDR3 has 13 amino acids. Germline V lookup: CDR1 MGHRA, CDR2 YSYEKL. V was trimmed by 0 bases and J by 8 bases, leaving 10 bases between them. The CDR3: CASSQDLGAGYTF. Here the CDR3 DNA reads TGCGCCAGCAGCCAAGATCTCGGAGCGGGCTACACCTTC.